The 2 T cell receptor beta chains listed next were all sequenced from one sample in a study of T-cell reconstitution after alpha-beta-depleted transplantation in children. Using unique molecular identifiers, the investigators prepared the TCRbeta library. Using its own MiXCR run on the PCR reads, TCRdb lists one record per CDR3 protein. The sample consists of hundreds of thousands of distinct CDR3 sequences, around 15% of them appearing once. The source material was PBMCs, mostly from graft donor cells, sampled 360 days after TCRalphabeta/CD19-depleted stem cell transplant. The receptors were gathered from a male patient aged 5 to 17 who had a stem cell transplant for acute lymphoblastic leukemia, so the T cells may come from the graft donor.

The CDR3 nucleotides are TGCAGTGCTCTGGGATCCGGGACTGAAGCTTTCTTT. Translation gives CSALGSGTEAFF. The chain is built from TRBV20-1 and TRBJ1-1; D unclear. Trimming pared 5 bases from V and 5 bases from J, leaving 12 bases between. This CDR3 comprises 12 residues. Looked up from germline, CDR1 is DFQATT and CDR2 is SNEGSKA (reference sequence).

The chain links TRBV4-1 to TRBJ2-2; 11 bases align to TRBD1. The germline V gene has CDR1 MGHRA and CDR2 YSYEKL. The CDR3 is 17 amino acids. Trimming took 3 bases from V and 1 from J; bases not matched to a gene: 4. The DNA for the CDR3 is TGCGCCAGCAGCCAGAAAGGGACAGGGGGGAACACCGGGGAGCTGTTTTTT. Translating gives CASSQKGTGGNTGELFF.